The entry that follows covers one TCR beta chain sequence. Its antigen is not identified. The sample comes from a study of cytomegalovirus exposure and HLA in healthy donors. General study results and limits: In a later analysis, TCR association rates varied by HLA locus: DRB1 most, HLA-C fewest.

Primers for the PCR totalled 60 Vbeta and 13 Jbeta. Measured with immunoSEQ multiplex PCR; TCRdb has only the in-frame clones, and not every one. The sample lists over 150,000 clones, over 80% seen once, with about 1.2% in the top ten. This CDR3 region has 15 residues. The trim removed 2 bases at V and 1 base at J, leaving 0 bases unmatched. Germline V gives CDR1 MNHEY, CDR2 SVGAGI. The sequence came from a boy aged 2 to 10 in good health and CMV-seronegative. The chain couples TRBV6-5 to TRBJ2-3; 10 positions agree with TRBD2. Sequenced material: PBMCs. The CDR3 coding sequence is TGTGCCAGCAGTTACGGACTAGCGGGCACAGATACGCAGTATTTT. It specifies CASSYGLAGTDTQYF.